One sample yielded the 26 T cell receptor beta chains listed below, sequenced in a study of blood T cell repertoires in COVID-19. Libraries were prepared by immunoSEQ multiplex PCR; TCRdb keeps only in-frame clonotypes and omits some of them. The top ten hold over 2.5% of the sample, which has some 190,000 clones, approximately 85% seen once. Sequences were obtained from peripheral blood. These receptors were obtained from a man between 60 and 75 years old with acute or convalescent COVID-19.

The gene calls are TRBV6-5 and TRBJ1-2, with a weak D call TRBD1 (6 bases). Deletions cut 0 bases from V and 7 bases from J, with 15 bases between. The CDR3 is 15 amino acids. Germline V CDR1 and CDR2: MNHEY, SVGAGI. Here the CDR3 DNA reads TGTGCCAGCAGTTACTCGAATCAGGGGAGAAGTGGCTACACCTTC. Protein sequence: CASSYSNQGRSGYTF.

This chain uses TRBV5-4 with TRBJ1-2; TRBD1 matches 9 bases. CDR1 SGHNT and CDR2 YYREEE come from the germline V gene (reference sequence). V shed 3 bases, J shed 2 bases, and the junction held 5 bases outside the gene matches. This CDR3 spans 15 amino acids. In DNA form, the CDR3 reads TGTGCCAGCAGCTCGGGACAGGGTAGGAACTATGGCTACACCTTC. Protein sequence: CASSSGQGRNYGYTF. The full variable domain, its missing parts supplied by reference TRBV5-4 and TRBJ1-2, is ETGVTQSPTHLIKTRGQQVTLRCSSQSGHNTVSWYQQALGQGPQFIFQYYREEENGRGNFPPRFSGLQFPNYSSELNVNALELDDSALYLCASSSGQGRNYGYTFGSGTRLTVV.

This chain uses TRBV18 with TRBJ1-1; D is possibly TRBD1 (5 bases). The ends were cut back, 0 bases at V and 3 bases at J, with 8 bases in the middle. Germline V gives CDR1 KGHSH, CDR2 LQKENI. There are 14 residues in the CDR3. CDR3 DNA sequence: TGTGCCAGCTCACCACCGGGGGGATACACTGAAGCTTTCTTT. Amino acids: CASSPPGGYTEAFF.

The V call is TRBV30, the J call TRBJ1-6, with 9 bases lining up with TRBD1. The germline gives CDR1 GTSNPN, CDR2 SVGIG (reference sequence). The ends lost 4 bases at V and 9 bases at J; junction bases unmatched: 7. CDR3 size: 14 residues. The CDR3 reads CAWTGQGILSPLHF. CDR3 nucleotides: TGTGCCTGGACTGGACAGGGGATACTTTCACCCCTCCACTTT. Variable domain in full (rest from reference TRBV30 and TRBJ1-6): SQTIHQWPATLVQPVGSPLSLECTVEGTSNPNLYWYRQAAGRGLQLLFYSVGIGQISSEVPQNLSASRPQDRQFILSSKKLLLSDSGFYLCAWTGQGILSPLHFGNGTRLTVT.

The gene calls are TRBV28 and TRBJ2-3; 9 bases are a match to TRBD1. The V gene's germline CDR1 is MDHEN and CDR2 SYDVKM. Trimming at V came to 2 bases and at J to 6 bases, leaving 3 bases not matched to a gene. There are 14 residues in the CDR3. This chain's CDR3 is CASSLGQGSDTQYF. The CDR3 DNA reads TGTGCCAGCAGTTTAGGACAGGGGTCTGATACGCAGTATTTT.

This chain connects TRBV27 to TRBJ2-1; the D gene is possibly TRBD1 (6 bases). The CDR3 runs 12 residues. V shed 8 bases and J shed 4 bases, with 9 bases lying between them. Germline loops: CDR1 MNHEY, CDR2 SMNVEV (reference sequence). CDR3 in DNA: TGTGCCAGCTCGGACAGATACAATGAGCAGTTCTTC. Protein: CASSDRYNEQFF.

This clone was seen a single time. The chain employs TRBV28 and TRBJ2-1, with 7 bases identical to TRBD2. Germline CDR1 and CDR2: MDHEN and SYDVKM. This CDR3 has 14 amino acids. Germline trimming cut 6 bases from V and 8 bases from J; bases unmatched to any gene: 10. CDR3 sequence (DNA): TGTGCCAGCAGGAGAGCGGGAACGGCCCATGAGCAGTTCTTC. This translates into CASRRAGTAHEQFF.

The chain has TRBV6-2 or TRBV6-3 and TRBJ2-5; 8 bases map to TRBD1. V lost 2 bases and J lost 5; bases outside the gene matches: 7. CDR3 length equals 15 residues. Germline V gene lookup returns CDR1 MNHEY and CDR2 SVGEGT. CDR3 nucleotides: TGTGCCAGCAGTTACCATACAGGGGGAGCGGAGACCCAGTACTTC. Encoded protein: CASSYHTGGAETQYF.

Turning to this clone: The sample holds other DNA sequences that translate to the same CDR3. CDR3 residues: CASSVGGSYNEQFF. Here the CDR3 DNA reads TGTGCCAGCAGCGTCGGCGGGTCCTACAATGAGCAGTTCTTC. The chain uses TRBV9 and TRBJ2-1, with D perhaps matching TRBD2 (5 bases). The CDR3 runs to 14 residues. The V end lost 2 bases, the J end lost 1 base, and 7 bases lay between the germline ends. Germline-derived CDR1 and CDR2 are SGDLS and YYNGEE.

The V call is TRBV5-1, the J call TRBJ2-1, with 7 nucleotides matching TRBD1. The CDR3 is 15 amino acids. The germline V gene encodes CDR1 SGHRS and CDR2 YFSETQ. Trimming took 5 bases from V and 0 from J; bases not matched to a gene: 5. The chain's CDR3 is CASSSQGSSYNEQFF. CDR3 nucleotide sequence: TGCGCCAGCAGTTCACAGGGGAGCTCCTACAATGAGCAGTTCTTC.

The J gene is TRBJ2-1, the V gene TRBV29-1; 10 nucleotides agree with TRBD2. Germline CDR1 is SQVTM and CDR2 is ANQGSEA. The V gene end was trimmed by 5 bases and the J gene end by 0 bases; junction bases not matched to a gene: 10. The CDR3 is made up of 17 amino acids. The CDR3 DNA follows: TGCAGCGTTCTGGGGGTAGCGGGGGGTAGCTCCTACAATGAGCAGTTCTTC. Its translation: CSVLGVAGGSSYNEQFF.

The V and J genes are TRBV28 and TRBJ1-4; no definite D call. The V end lost 3 bases, the J end lost 5 bases, and 4 bases lay between the germline ends. The germline V gene has CDR1 MDHEN and CDR2 SYDVKM. There are 12 residues in the CDR3. CDR3 sequence reads: CASSFGNEKLFF. The CDR3 DNA sequence: TGTGCCAGCAGTTTCGGGAATGAAAAACTGTTTTTT.

The chain recombines TRBV1 with TRBJ2-1; the tabulated D call, TRBD2, remains unverified against the DNA. TRBV1 is a documented pseudogene. The length of the CDR3 is 17 residues. The CDR3 is CTSSQDFASEGNNEQFF. The DNA for the CDR3 is TGCACCAGCAGCCAAGATTTTGCTAGCGAGGGGAACAATGAGCAGTTCTTC.

CDR3 bases: TGTGCCAGCAGTAGGGGACAGGGGGGCGAGCAGTACTTC. Amino acids: CASSRGQGGEQYF. The J gene is TRBJ2-7, the V gene TRBV27, with TRBD1 identical over 11 bases. This CDR3 spans 13 amino acids. Unmatched junction bases numbered 3, after V lost 5 bases and J lost 6 bases. Germline values: CDR1 MNHEY, CDR2 SMNVEV (reference sequence).

The V call is TRBV9, the J call TRBJ2-6, with D possibly matching TRBD1 (5 bases). V was clipped by 4 bases and J by 0 bases, with 11 bases between them. In germline, CDR1 is SGDLS, CDR2 YYNGEE. The CDR3 has 16 residues. The CDR3 nucleotides read TGTGCCAGCAGCCCGCGACAGCGCTCTGGGGCCAACGTCCTGACTTTC. It encodes CASSPRQRSGANVLTF.

J is TRBJ2-1 and V is TRBV24-1; possibly TRBD1 for D (6 bases). Trimming pared 0 bases from V and 0 bases from J, leaving 8 bases between. The CDR3 runs 16 residues. Germline loops: CDR1 KGHDR, CDR2 SFDVKD. CDR3 sequence reads: CATSDLRGSSYNEQFF. The CDR3 DNA reads TGTGCCACCAGTGATTTGAGGGGGAGCTCCTACAATGAGCAGTTCTTC.

The J gene is TRBJ1-5, the V gene TRBV18, with a tentative D call TRBD1 (6 bases). The CDR3 length is 15 residues. Germline assignment: CDR1 KGHSH and CDR2 LQKENI. V was clipped by 2 bases and J by 3 bases, with 11 bases between them. The CDR3 region is CASSPGGGHNQPQHF. As DNA, the CDR3 is TGTGCCAGCTCACCAGGGGGGGGCCACAATCAGCCCCAGCATTTT.

The chain uses TRBV25-1 and TRBJ1-4, with D possibly TRBD1 on 6 matching bases. The CDR3 has 11 amino acids. Per germline, CDR1 MGHDK and CDR2 SYGVNS. V lost 6 bases, J lost 8 bases, and 7 bases lay in between. The CDR3 region has the DNA TGTGCCAGCAGCAGGGGCGAAAAACTGTTTTTT. Its translation: CASSRGEKLFF.

The rearrangement joins TRBV4-1 to TRBJ1-6, with 7 bases identical to TRBD1. CDR3 length: 15 amino acids. After removal of 1 base from V and 10 bases from J, the junction contained 7 bases not matched to a gene. Germline V gene data show CDR1 as MGHRA and CDR2 as YSYEKL. The CDR3 bases are TGCGCCAGCAGCCAAGGTCACAGGGGTAACTCACCCCTCCACTTT. Protein: CASSQGHRGNSPLHF.

The rearrangement joins TRBV9 to TRBJ1-5; the D gene is possibly TRBD1 (5 bases). Between the trimmed V and J ends, which lost 2 bases and 1 base, there was a span of 10 bases. This CDR3 has 15 residues. CDR1 is SGDLS and CDR2 is YYNGEE in the germline V gene. The CDR3 spells CASSVGGWSNQPQHF. Here the CDR3 DNA reads TGTGCCAGCAGCGTCGGGGGGTGGAGCAATCAGCCCCAGCATTTT.

About this clone itself: A junction end diverges from the germline sequence, so it may reflect a read error. The chain has TRBV7-7 and TRBJ2-2; no definite D call. CDR1 SSHAT and CDR2 FNYEAQ come from the germline V gene (reference sequence). CDR3 length: 16 amino acids. This CDR3 reads CASSPSLTINTGELFF. DNA of the CDR3: TGTGCTAGCAGCCCAAGCCTCACCATTAACACCGGGGAGCTGTTTTTT.

This rearrangement joins TRBV3-1 (or the pseudogene TRBV3-2) to TRBJ1-2; 10 bases are a match to TRBD1. J lost 4 bases, V lost 2 bases, and 7 bases had no gene match. The CDR3 is made up of 16 amino acids. CDR1 is LGHDT, CDR2 YNNKEL, per germline (reference sequence). CDR3 region: CASSQTGTGVIYGYTF. The CDR3 bases are TGTGCCAGCAGCCAAACCGGGACAGGGGTTATCTATGGCTACACCTTC.

Written as DNA, the CDR3 is TGTGCCAGCAGTGAGGGGACTAGCAACAATGAGCAGTTCTTC. It yields the protein CASSEGTSNNEQFF. The chain uses TRBV28 and TRBJ2-1, with TRBD2 identical over 9 bases. The trim removed 5 bases at V and 5 bases at J, leaving 4 bases unmatched. CDR1 is MDHEN and CDR2 is SYDVKM in the germline V gene. The CDR3 is made up of 14 amino acids.

V is TRBV7-9 and J is TRBJ1-2, with 8 bases fitting TRBD1. Germline V gene lookup returns CDR1 SEHNR and CDR2 FQNEAQ (reference sequence). V gave up 6 bases and J gave up 4 bases; unmatched junction bases: 10. This CDR3 comprises 15 residues. The CDR3 sequence is CASRPTGGPSYGYTF. Here the CDR3 DNA reads TGTGCCAGCAGACCCACAGGGGGGCCTAGCTATGGCTACACCTTC.

The genes are TRBV19 and TRBJ2-7; 14 nucleotides match TRBD2. The CDR3 loop spans 16 amino acids. Germline V gene data show CDR1 as LNHDA and CDR2 as SQIVND (reference sequence). V gave up 4 bases and J gave up 4 bases; unmatched junction bases: 6. CDR3 bases: TGTGCCAGTAGTACAAGGACTAGCGGGAGGAATTACGAGCAGTACTTC. Translated, it gives CASSTRTSGRNYEQYF.

This CDR3 reads CASSAGQGTEPQHF. CDR3 nucleotides: TGTGCCAGCAGCGCGGGACAGGGAACGGAGCCCCAGCATTTT. The V and J genes are TRBV9 and TRBJ1-5; 9 bases line up with TRBD1. Germline CDR1 and CDR2: SGDLS and YYNGEE. Trimming removed 3 bases from V and 8 bases from J; junction bases left unmatched: 6. The CDR3 runs 14 residues.